These T cell receptor beta chains were read from a single sample in a study of regulatory T cells in long-lasting Graves disease. TCRdb reprocessed the multiplex PCR reads with MiXCR, giving one entry per CDR3 protein. The table has more than 450,000 distinct CDR3 sequences, roughly 17% seen once. The sample also formed part of further work on T cells in Graves' hyperthyroidism and ophthalmopathy.

Sequencing was performed on peripheral blood mononuclear cells (PBMCs), taken at new diagnosis, from a patient treated with antithyroid drugs. The origin of the receptors is a man aged 35 to 55 with Graves disease. Each CDR3 is given with its conserved first and last residue.

cdr3_length v_call cdr3_aa
12 TRBV6-1 CASSSGTYSYTF
15 TRBV19 CASSELAGHYNEQFF
12 TRBV7-3 CAGSLASNEQFF
14 TRBV20-1 CSASPLRGQETQYF
19 TRBV7-9 CASSELDRGGARAGYEQYF
17 TRBV27 CASSGTPTGLMFGKLFF
13 TRBV6-7 CASRRTGNHEQYF
16 TRBV5-6 CASSLGLAGGKYEQHF
18 TRBV6-5 CASSYSMTSGAYTDTQYF
13 TRBV24-1 CATSFDRTYEQYF
15 TRBV28 CASRSTGRWSYGYTF
15 TRBV28 CASNNPAGSNSPLHF
14 TRBV7-9 CASSSVRGSYEQYF
15 TRBV7-2 CASSDRGGSYNEQFF
15 TRBV4-1 CASSQVREKTDTQYF
16 TRBV12-3/TRBV12-4 CASSPRGSGLRDTQYF
18 TRBV12-3/TRBV12-4 CASTPLMVVRGTTGELFF
15 TRBV6-9 CASSSTGNPYNEQFF
12 TRBV12-3/TRBV12-4 CASRINTGELFF
15 TRBV5-1 CASSRGSSGALGQYF
13 TRBV19 CASSMPWGGEQYF
12 TRBV10-1 CASSEDPNEQFF
15 TRBV27 CASSLSWLAGDEQYF
14 TRBV18 CASSPSEGFDEQYF
17 TRBV24-1 CATSDAGQESLYNEQFF
16 TRBV24-1 CATSEPGQGALETQYF
12 TRBV6-1 CASSEGGGTQYF
14 TRBV5-6 CASSEQGVDEKLFF
14 TRBV24-1 CATSARGQGSEQYF
13 TRBV3-1 CASSHLTMEKLFF
15 TRBV5-1 CASSRLAGGKAEQFF
15 TRBV20-1 CSAISTSGDYNEQFF
15 TRBV7-9 CASSLARFMNTEAFF
14 TRBV28 CASGRTGILETQYF
15 TRBV10-3 CAISDSGRAGNEQFF
14 TRBV20-1 CSAHYLAEGGTQYF
16 TRBV12-3/TRBV12-4 CASSLAPVAGGSEQFF
14 TRBV2 CASSAFAAAYGYTF
14 TRBV20-1 CSADPLDQLETQYF
14 TRBV6-2/TRBV6-3 CASSLAGPHYEQYF
16 TRBV7-6 CAGSLASVSVNTEAFF
13 TRBV11-1 CASRPDIAGEQYF
14 TRBV13 CASSTDRTPDTQYF
14 TRBV12-3/TRBV12-4 CASSYLDRNSPLHF
12 TRBV27 CASSEGNSPLHF
13 TRBV20-1 CSAQIGGQETQYF